The 8 T cell receptor beta chains in this list originate from one sample, sequenced in a study of immune heterogeneity within non-small cell lung tumors. The template consisted of bulk tumor genomic DNA, with roughly 0.6 ug used per sample. In surgery, several biopsies were collected from each primary tumor at widely spaced sites. The cohort was untreated, with newly diagnosed non-small cell lung cancer undergoing curative surgery. It was a multiplex PCR that amplified TCR beta CDR3, with 32 V and 13 J primers. MiXCR, run by TCRdb on the multiplex PCR reads, gives a single entry per CDR3 protein. Found here are thousands of distinct CDR3 sequences, under 30% of them singletons; the top ten hold roughly 32%. The specimen sequenced was lung tumor tissue. The receptors here all came from a man aged 45 to 65 with non-small cell lung cancer.

The rearrangement uses TRBV7-9 and TRBJ2-5, with D perhaps matching TRBD1 or TRBD2 (5 bases each). This CDR3 is 13 amino acids long. Germline values: CDR1 SEHNR, CDR2 FQNEAQ (reference sequence). The V and J ends lost 1 base and 9 bases respectively, with 12 bases between them. CDR3 residues: CASSLGGMGAQYF. DNA for the CDR3: TGTGCCAGCAGCTTAGGGGGAATGGGGGCCCAGTACTTC. Combining the CDR3 with reference TRBV7-9 and TRBJ2-5 gives the whole variable domain DTGVSQNPRHKITKRGQNVTFRCDPISEHNRLYWYRQTLGQGPEFLTYFQNEAQLEKSRLLSDRFSAERPKGSFSTLEIQRTEQGDSAMYLCASSLGGMGAQYFGPGTRLLVL.

Regarding this clonotype: At one end, the junction sequence differs from germline, possibly due to a read error. This chain links TRBV4-1 with TRBJ1-2, with D unclear. The CDR3 is 20 amino acids. Germline loops: CDR1 MGHRA, CDR2 YSYEKL. CDR3 DNA sequence: TGCGCCAGCATCCAACCTAGGGCGTGGTCCCATCAGATCAACCTCTATGGCTACACCTTC. Encoded protein: CASIQPRAWSHQINLYGYTF.

The chain joins TRBV9 to TRBJ1-1, with unresolved D. The CDR3 runs to 15 residues. The germline V gene encodes CDR1 SGDLS and CDR2 YYNGEE. Trimming removed 0 bases from V and 3 bases from J, with 12 bases in between. CDR3: CASSVVDLTDTEAFF. The DNA for the CDR3 is TGTGCCAGCAGCGTAGTCGACCTCACGGACACTGAAGCTTTCTTT.

This clonotype is labeled as medium-sized. V usage is TRBV18 and J usage is TRBJ1-1, with 8 bases fitting TRBD1. V lost 6 bases and J lost 5; bases outside the gene matches: 8. The CDR3 has 14 amino acids. CDR1 is KGHSH and CDR2 is LQKENI in the germline V gene. The CDR3 here is CASSLDRGRTEAFF. DNA of the CDR3: TGTGCCAGCTCCCTAGACAGGGGTAGGACTGAAGCTTTCTTT.

CDR3 in amino acids: CASSLGGQGQYGYTF. The CDR3 region has the DNA TGTGCCAGCAGCTTAGGGGGACAGGGTCAGTATGGCTACACCTTC. This chain connects TRBV7-3 to TRBJ1-2, with 9 bases that match TRBD1. The CDR3 has 15 residues. Losses at the gene ends were 2 bases for V and 5 bases for J; bases not matched to a gene: 6. Germline CDR1 and CDR2: SGHTA and FQGTGA. The variable domain in full, with the rest retrieved from reference TRBV7-3 and TRBJ1-2, is GAGVSQTPSNKVTEKGKYVELRCDPISGHTALYWYRQSLGQGPEFLIYFQGTGAADDSGLPNDRFFAVRPEGSVSTLKIQRTERGDSAVYLCASSLGGQGQYGYTFGSGTRLTVV.

As regards this clonotype: Given a much more abundant clone one base away, this may be a read error. The V call is TRBV6-1, the J call TRBJ1-1, with D unresolved. This CDR3 is built from 11 residues. The V end was cut by 1 base, the J end by 10 bases, with 7 bases between. Germline CDR1 is MNHNS and CDR2 is SASEGT. CDR3 sequence: CASSEGVGAFF. The DNA for the CDR3 is TGTGCCAGCAGTGAAGGTGTTGGAGCTTTCTTT.

This clonotype was counted only a few times. This likely comes from a read error, as the CDR3 has no conserved phenylalanine or tryptophan at its end. The DNA is omitted, as the CDR3 cannot be located on it reliably, and the CDR3 follows TCRdb's listing. The chain has TRBV14 and TRBJ2-3; TRBD2 is the table's D call and was not checked against the DNA. Germline V lookup: CDR1 SGHDN, CDR2 FVKESK. The CDR3 totals 17 residues, both ends included. The CDR3 protein is CASSQGPSGRTVQYFGP.

Regarding this clonotype: A single base separates this from a much larger clone, so it may be a read error. V usage is TRBV13 and J usage is TRBJ2-7; D gene ambiguous. Germline-derived CDR1 and CDR2 are PRHDT and FYEKMQ (reference sequence). This CDR3 has 13 residues. CDR3 DNA: TGTACCAGCAGCTTAGGCCGCGTTTACGAGCAGTACTTC. Translation: CTSSLGRVYEQYF.